The rows below give T cell receptor beta chains drawn from one sample of a study of blood T cell repertoires in COVID-19. Sequenced by immunoSEQ multiplex PCR; TCRdb stores in-frame clones only, minus some. This sample has about 200,000 clones, with around 83% found just once. The sample consisted of peripheral blood. The receptors here all came from an elderly woman with acute or convalescent COVID-19. CDR3s include the opening cysteine and the closing phenylalanine or tryptophan. Fields, in order: CDR3 DNA, CDR3 protein, clone size, D gene, CDR3 length, J gene, V gene. A D gene is named only where the DNA matches it firmly. The size entry is marked missing in some rows and otherwise reads once, few, many or a size class.

DNA: TGTGCCAGCAGTTACTCGTCCACAGGGGTCGGGGAGCTGTTTTTT
CDR3: CASSYSSTGVGELFF
size: NA
D: TRBD1
length: 15
J: TRBJ2-2
V: TRBV6-5

DNA: TGTGCCAGCTCCAAAGCCCCCGAACAGGGCCGTCTCCAGCAGTTCTTC
CDR3: CASSKAPEQGRLQQFF
size: NA
D: NA
length: 16
J: TRBJ2-1
V: TRBV21-1

DNA: TGTGCCAGCAGTGTCCTCAGGGGGCGCGAGCTCAACACCATATATTTT
CDR3: CASSVLRGRELNTIYF
size: NA
D: TRBD1
length: 16
J: TRBJ1-3
V: TRBV2

DNA: TGCGCCAGCAGCCAAGATCCGGGCAGGGGAGCTTTCTTT
CDR3: CASSQDPGRGAFF
size: once
D: NA
length: 13
J: TRBJ1-1
V: TRBV4-1

DNA: TGTGCCAGCAGCTTAGCGTCGGGAGTACCAGAGACCCAGTACTTC
CDR3: CASSLASGVPETQYF
size: NA
D: NA
length: 15
J: TRBJ2-5
V: TRBV7-2

DNA: TGTGCCAGCCGGGGGGGATGGGGCTACACCTTC
CDR3: CASRGGWGYTF
size: once
D: NA
length: 11
J: TRBJ1-2
V: TRBV6-5

DNA: TGTGCCAGCAGTGAATCCGGGGACGAGCAGTACTTC
CDR3: CASSESGDEQYF
size: NA
D: NA
length: 12
J: TRBJ2-7
V: TRBV6-1

DNA: TGCGCCAGCAGCTTATTCCCCAGGGTAGGCGAGCAGTTCTTC
CDR3: CASSLFPRVGEQFF
size: NA
D: NA
length: 14
J: TRBJ2-1
V: TRBV5-1

DNA: TGTGCCAGTAGTATACTCGGGAACACTGAAGCTTTCTTT
CDR3: CASSILGNTEAFF
size: NA
D: NA
length: 13
J: TRBJ1-1
V: TRBV19

DNA: TGTGCCAGCAGTAACCTGCGGGAGGGGACCCAGTACTTC
CDR3: CASSNLREGTQYF
size: NA
D: TRBD2
length: 13
J: TRBJ2-5
V: TRBV11-2

DNA: TGTGCCACCAGCAGAGAGCTGAGCGGGAGAACCAATGAGCAGTTCTTC
CDR3: CATSRELSGRTNEQFF
size: NA
D: TRBD2
length: 16
J: TRBJ2-1
V: TRBV15

DNA: TGTGCCAGCAGTTACAGAACCGGGGGGTTTGGCTACACCTTC
CDR3: CASSYRTGGFGYTF
size: once
D: NA
length: 14
J: TRBJ1-2
V: TRBV6-2/TRBV6-3

DNA: TGTGCCAGCAGATCCGACCGGGGGAGCTCCTACAATGAGCAGTTCTTC
CDR3: CASRSDRGSSYNEQFF
size: once
D: NA
length: 16
J: TRBJ2-1
V: TRBV3-1/TRBV3-2

DNA: TGCGCCAGCAGCTTGGATTCAGCGAACACCGGGGAGCTGTTTTTT
CDR3: CASSLDSANTGELFF
size: many
D: NA
length: 15
J: TRBJ2-2
V: TRBV5-1

DNA: TGTGCCAGCAGCTTGACAGAGCCTTACAATGAGCAGTTCTTC
CDR3: CASSLTEPYNEQFF
size: once
D: NA
length: 14
J: TRBJ2-1
V: TRBV7-6

DNA: TGCGCCAGCAGCTTGGAGGGGAGGGAGACCCAGTACTTC
CDR3: CASSLEGRETQYF
size: once
D: NA
length: 13
J: TRBJ2-5
V: TRBV5-1

DNA: TGTGCCAGCAGCCTAAGGGGGGGGACCACCATATATTTT
CDR3: CASSLRGGTTIYF
size: NA
D: NA
length: 13
J: TRBJ1-3
V: TRBV3-1/TRBV3-2

DNA: TGTGCCAGCAGTTTAATTGCGGCAGCTACTGGGGAGCAGTACTTC
CDR3: CASSLIAAATGEQYF
size: NA
D: NA
length: 15
J: TRBJ2-7
V: TRBV27

DNA: TGTGCCAGCAGCTTAGGAAATGGAGGTGATACGCAGTATTTT
CDR3: CASSLGNGGDTQYF
size: NA
D: NA
length: 14
J: TRBJ2-3
V: TRBV7-2

DNA: TGTGCCAGCAGCCGGGAGTTTGACTCCTACGAGCAGTACTTC
CDR3: CASSREFDSYEQYF
size: NA
D: NA
length: 14
J: TRBJ2-7
V: TRBV11-2

DNA: TGCGCCAGCATACGTACGGGACTAGCGGGAAATGAGGAGCAGTACTTC
CDR3: CASIRTGLAGNEEQYF
size: few
D: TRBD2
length: 16
J: TRBJ2-7
V: TRBV5-1

DNA: TGTGCCAGCCAAGGACTAGCGGGAGGCTACGAGCAGTACTTC
CDR3: CASQGLAGGYEQYF
size: once
D: TRBD2
length: 14
J: TRBJ2-7
V: TRBV27

DNA: TGTGCCAGCAGCTTAGGAGGGACAGCCACCGGGGAGCTGTTTTTT
CDR3: CASSLGGTATGELFF
size: few
D: TRBD1
length: 15
J: TRBJ2-2
V: TRBV7-2

DNA: TGTGCCAGCAGTCCCCCGGACAGGGGGGAAGGAGGCTACACCTTC
CDR3: CASSPPDRGEGGYTF
size: NA
D: TRBD1
length: 15
J: TRBJ1-2
V: TRBV28

DNA: TGTGCCAGTCTCCGAATCGTAGCGGGAGGTTACACCGGGGAGCTGTTTTTT
CDR3: CASLRIVAGGYTGELFF
size: NA
D: TRBD2
length: 17
J: TRBJ2-2
V: TRBV19

DNA: TGTGCCAGCAGACGTCGGGGTACGTCAGAAGCTTTCTTT
CDR3: CASRRRGTSEAFF
size: NA
D: NA
length: 13
J: TRBJ1-1
V: TRBV28

DNA: TGTGCCACCAGCTTCCGCTTAGCGGGTCCTAGCACAGATACGCAGTATTTT
CDR3: CATSFRLAGPSTDTQYF
size: NA
D: TRBD2
length: 17
J: TRBJ2-3
V: TRBV15

DNA: TGCAGCGTTGATGGGGGGGGACATACGCAGTATTTT
CDR3: CSVDGGGHTQYF
size: NA
D: TRBD2
length: 12
J: TRBJ2-3
V: TRBV29-1

DNA: TGTGCCAGCAGTTCGGGTGCGGGCACTGAAGCTTTCTTT
CDR3: CASSSGAGTEAFF
size: NA
D: NA
length: 13
J: TRBJ1-1
V: TRBV28

DNA: TGCGCCAGCAGCCGAGTGCTCTCTGGAAACACCATATATTTT
CDR3: CASSRVLSGNTIYF
size: NA
D: NA
length: 14
J: TRBJ1-3
V: TRBV4-1

DNA: TGTGCCACCTACACTCAGATCAGGGGTTGGCATGAGCAGTTCTTC
CDR3: CATYTQIRGWHEQFF
size: NA
D: NA
length: 15
J: TRBJ2-1
V: TRBV10-3

DNA: TGTGCCAGCAGTCCCAAGGGGCTAGCGGGAGTGGGCTACAATGAGCAGTTCTTC
CDR3: CASSPKGLAGVGYNEQFF
size: NA
D: TRBD2
length: 18
J: TRBJ2-1
V: TRBV6-6

DNA: TGTGCCAGCTCACCTAGTCCTGATCAGCCCCAGCATTTT
CDR3: CASSPSPDQPQHF
size: once
D: NA
length: 13
J: TRBJ1-5
V: TRBV18

DNA: TGCGCCAGCAGCCCCGTGCCGGGACAGCAAGAGACCCAGTACTTC
CDR3: CASSPVPGQQETQYF
size: few
D: TRBD1
length: 15
J: TRBJ2-5
V: TRBV4-1

DNA: TGTGCCAGCAGTTACATTGACAGAACGGAGTACTTC
CDR3: CASSYIDRTEYF
size: NA
D: NA
length: 12
J: TRBJ2-7
V: TRBV6-6

DNA: TGTGCCAGCAGCTTACGCGGTAGCTCCTACAATGAGCAGTTCTTC
CDR3: CASSLRGSSYNEQFF
size: NA
D: NA
length: 15
J: TRBJ2-1
V: TRBV7-9

DNA: TGTGCCAGCAGTTCCCGACTACACTCCTACGAGCAGTACTTC
CDR3: CASSSRLHSYEQYF
size: NA
D: NA
length: 14
J: TRBJ2-7
V: TRBV6-5

DNA: TGTGCCAGCAGCCAGGGGACGGGGGAAGCTTTCTTT
CDR3: CASSQGTGEAFF
size: NA
D: NA
length: 12
J: TRBJ1-1
V: TRBV7-3

DNA: TGTGCCAGCAGCTTAGAAGGGAGGAGTCAGCCCCAGCATTTT
CDR3: CASSLEGRSQPQHF
size: NA
D: NA
length: 14
J: TRBJ1-5
V: TRBV7-2

DNA: TGTGCCAGCTCAACGGGGGAGGTCCGGGTCCTCCACTTT
CDR3: CASSTGEVRVLHF
size: NA
D: NA
length: 13
J: TRBJ1-6
V: TRBV18

DNA: TGTGCCAGCAGCAGTTGGGCGAACATTCAGTACTTC
CDR3: CASSSWANIQYF
size: NA
D: NA
length: 12
J: TRBJ2-4
V: TRBV5-6

DNA: TGTGCCAGCAGCACCCGGACAGGCAAATACCCACTAGCCAAAAACATTCAGTACTTC
CDR3: CASSTRTGKYPLAKNIQYF
size: NA
D: NA
length: 19
J: TRBJ2-4
V: TRBV21-1

DNA: TGTGCCAGCAGCGGAGGGGGGTGGGGGGGCCAATACGAGCAGTACTTC
CDR3: CASSGGGWGGQYEQYF
size: NA
D: NA
length: 16
J: TRBJ2-7
V: TRBV9

DNA: TGTGCCAGTAGTGTCGACTCCGGAGAGACCCAGTACTTC
CDR3: CASSVDSGETQYF
size: NA
D: NA
length: 13
J: TRBJ2-5
V: TRBV19

DNA: TGTGCCAGTAGTTACTCTGGGGCCAACGTCCTGACTTTC
CDR3: CASSYSGANVLTF
size: NA
D: NA
length: 13
J: TRBJ2-6
V: TRBV19